Following are 9 T cell receptor beta chains from one sample sequenced in a study of response to subunit inactivated influenza vaccine. TCRdb analysed the RT-PCR reads with MiXCR anew, one entry per CDR3 protein. Found here are about 650,000 distinct CDR3 sequences, more than 15% of them singletons; the top ten hold 11%. The starting material was PBMCs from blood, obtained 11 to 12 days after vaccination. These receptors were taken from a man aged 50-60 years who received an inactivated influenza vaccine.

The DNA of the CDR3 is TGTGCCAGCAGCCAGTCGGATTATAATTCACCCCTCCACTTT. Translating gives CASSQSDYNSPLHF. V and J are TRBV3-1 and TRBJ1-6; no clear D. Looked up from germline, CDR1 is LGHDT and CDR2 is YNNKEL (reference sequence). Trimming left V 3 bases short and J 4 bases short, with 7 bases between. The CDR3 runs to 14 residues. Variable domain in full (rest from reference TRBV3-1 and TRBJ1-6): DTAVSQTPKYLVTQMGNDKSIKCEQNLGHDTMYWYKQDSKKFLKIMFSYNNKELIINETVPNRFSPKSPDKAHLNLHINSLELGDSAVYFCASSQSDYNSPLHFGNGTRLTVT.

The chain recombines TRBV7-9 with TRBJ2-3, with a weak D call TRBD2 (5 bases). The CDR3 spans 13 residues. Trimming removed 6 bases from V and 11 bases from J, with 18 bases in between. CDR1 and CDR2 (germline): SEHNR, FQNEAQ (reference sequence). CDR3: CASSLDSLEGQYF. DNA for the CDR3: TGTGCCAGCAGTCTGGACTCCCTAGAGGGGCAGTATTTT. The full variable domain, with the rest looked up from reference TRBV7-9 and TRBJ2-3, is DTGVSQNPRHKITKRGQNVTFRCDPISEHNRLYWYRQTLGQGPEFLTYFQNEAQLEKSRLLSDRFSAERPKGSFSTLEIQRTEQGDSAMYLCASSLDSLEGQYFGPGTRLTVL.

Only a few counts were recorded for this clonotype. The V gene is TRBV24-1, the J gene TRBJ2-3; a weak D match, TRBD2 (5 bases). CDR3 length: 12 amino acids. Per germline, CDR1 KGHDR and CDR2 SFDVKD. V was pared by 0 bases and J by 8 bases, with 5 bases between. CDR3 sequence: CATSDLRGTQYF. The CDR3 DNA follows: TGTGCCACCAGTGATTTGCGGGGTACGCAGTATTTT.

This clonotype appeared a few times. The chain couples TRBV2 to TRBJ2-7; D remains ambiguous. Germline-derived CDR1 and CDR2 are SNHLY and FYNNEI. V lost 3 bases, J lost 2 bases, and 8 bases lay in between. The CDR3 consists of 13 residues. The CDR3 nucleotides read TGTGCCAGCAGTGAGACGACAACCTACGAGCAGTACTTC. Translation: CASSETTTYEQYF.

This clonotype is labeled medium-sized. V usage is TRBV12-3 or TRBV12-4 and J usage is TRBJ1-2; perhaps TRBD1 as D (5 bases). Trimming stripped 5 bases from V and 7 bases from J, with 8 bases between. The CDR3 contains 11 residues. The CDR3 loop reads CASSPGTGYTF. The CDR3 nucleotides are TGTGCCAGCAGTCCAGGGACTGGCTACACCTTC.

The V and J genes are TRBV12-3 or TRBV12-4 and TRBJ1-1, with a possible D match to TRBD1 (5 bases). Trimming took 6 bases from V and 4 from J, leaving 18 bases between them. The CDR3 runs to 15 residues. CDR3 in amino acids: CASRPPRQITTEAFF. CDR3 bases: TGTGCCAGCAGACCCCCTAGACAGATTACCACTGAAGCTTTCTTT.

This clonotype was found a few times. The chain has TRBV29-1 and TRBJ2-3, with 14 bases identical to TRBD2. This CDR3 comprises 17 residues. V lost 6 bases, J lost 1 base, and 9 bases stayed unmatched. From germline, CDR1 is SQVTM and CDR2 ANQGSEA. CDR3 sequence (DNA): TGCAGCGTGGGGGGACTAGCGGGGGACTTTCGCACAGATACGCAGTATTTT. Amino acid sequence: CSVGGLAGDFRTDTQYF.

V usage is TRBV4-1 and J usage is TRBJ1-6; 7 nucleotides match TRBD1. The V gene end was trimmed by 4 bases and the J gene end by 14 bases; junction bases not matched to a gene: 14. The CDR3 consists of 15 residues. From germline, CDR1 is MGHRA and CDR2 YSYEKL. CDR3 region: CASSRKQGTLESLHF. The CDR3, as DNA: TGCGCCAGCAGCCGGAAACAGGGGACCCTCGAGTCCCTCCACTTT.

The chain employs TRBV3-1 and TRBJ1-2, with 11 bases matching TRBD1. This CDR3 spans 14 amino acids. The trim removed 4 bases at V and 8 bases at J, leaving 6 bases unmatched. The germline gives CDR1 LGHDT, CDR2 YNNKEL (reference sequence). The CDR3 sequence: CASSRLDRGRGYTF. In nucleotides, the CDR3 is TGTGCCAGCAGCCGCCTGGACAGGGGGCGAGGCTACACCTTC.